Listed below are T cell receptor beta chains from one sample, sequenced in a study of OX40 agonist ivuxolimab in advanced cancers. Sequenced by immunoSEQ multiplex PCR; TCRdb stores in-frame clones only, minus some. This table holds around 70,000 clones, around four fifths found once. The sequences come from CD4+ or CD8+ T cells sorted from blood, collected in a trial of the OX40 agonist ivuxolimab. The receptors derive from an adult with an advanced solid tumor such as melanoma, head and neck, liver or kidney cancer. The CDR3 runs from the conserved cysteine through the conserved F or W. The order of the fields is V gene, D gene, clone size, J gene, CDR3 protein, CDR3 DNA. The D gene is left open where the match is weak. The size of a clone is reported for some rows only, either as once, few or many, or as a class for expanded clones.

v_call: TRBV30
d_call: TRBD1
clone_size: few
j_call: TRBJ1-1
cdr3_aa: CAWQGQRNTEAFF
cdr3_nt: TGTGCCTGGCAGGGACAGCGGAACACTGAAGCTTTCTTT

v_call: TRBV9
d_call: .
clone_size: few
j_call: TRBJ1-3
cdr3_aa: CASSERGRPGNTIYF
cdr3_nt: TGTGCCAGCAGCGAGCGGGGCAGGCCCGGAAACACCATATATTTT

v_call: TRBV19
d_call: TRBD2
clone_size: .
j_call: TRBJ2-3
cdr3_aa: CASSILGGGKTDTQYF
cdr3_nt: TGTGCCAGTAGTATATTGGGGGGGGGAAAGACAGATACGCAGTATTTT

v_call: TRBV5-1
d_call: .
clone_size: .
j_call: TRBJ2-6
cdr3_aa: CASSSAGSGANVLTF
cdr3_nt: TGCGCCAGCAGCTCGGCAGGGTCCGGGGCCAACGTCCTGACTTTC

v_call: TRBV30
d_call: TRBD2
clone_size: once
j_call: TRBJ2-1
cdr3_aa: CAWSGGSGGSIVPYNEQFF
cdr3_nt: TGTGCCTGGAGTGGAGGTAGCGGGGGTTCGATTGTCCCTTACAATGAGCAGTTCTTC

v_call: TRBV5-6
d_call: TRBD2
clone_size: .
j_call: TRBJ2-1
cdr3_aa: CASSLVGGAEFF
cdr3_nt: TGTGCCAGCAGCTTGGTCGGGGGGGCGGAGTTCTTC

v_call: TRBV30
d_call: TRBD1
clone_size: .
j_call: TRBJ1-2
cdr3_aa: CAWASGQTYGYTF
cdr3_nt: TGTGCCTGGGCTTCGGGACAGACTTATGGCTACACCTTC

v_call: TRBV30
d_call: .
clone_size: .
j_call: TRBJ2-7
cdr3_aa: CAWDLRGIYGEQYF
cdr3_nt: TGTGCCTGGGATCTTCGGGGGATATATGGCGAGCAGTACTTC

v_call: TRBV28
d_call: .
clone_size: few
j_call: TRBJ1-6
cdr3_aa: CASSLGTGSTGSPLHF
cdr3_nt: TGTGCCAGCAGTTTAGGGACGGGGTCCACGGGTTCACCCCTCCACTTT

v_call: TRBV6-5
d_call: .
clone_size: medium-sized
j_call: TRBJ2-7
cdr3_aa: CASSYRRSSYEQYF
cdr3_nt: TGTGCCAGCAGTTACCGCCGGAGCAGTTACGAGCAGTACTTC

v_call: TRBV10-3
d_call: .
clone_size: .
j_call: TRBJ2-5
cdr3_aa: CAISVSPTGPSLETQYF
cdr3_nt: TGTGCCATCAGTGTGTCCCCGACAGGTCCCTCGTTAGAGACCCAGTACTTC

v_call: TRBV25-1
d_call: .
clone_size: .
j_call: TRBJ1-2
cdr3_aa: CASSALGGTSKSGYTF
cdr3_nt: TGTGCCAGCAGTGCCCTGGGGGGGACATCGAAATCTGGCTACACCTTC

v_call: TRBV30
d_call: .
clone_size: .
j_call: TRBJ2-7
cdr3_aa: CAWAAGYEQYF
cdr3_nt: TGTGCCTGGGCCGCAGGCTACGAGCAGTACTTC

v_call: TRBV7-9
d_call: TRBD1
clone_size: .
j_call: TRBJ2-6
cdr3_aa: CASSLGQGESSGANVLTF
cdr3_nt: TGTGCCAGCAGCTTAGGACAGGGGGAGTCCTCTGGGGCCAACGTCCTGACTTTC

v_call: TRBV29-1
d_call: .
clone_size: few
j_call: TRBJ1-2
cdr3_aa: CSVVGEGGYTF
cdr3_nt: TGCAGCGTTGTGGGGGAAGGGGGCTACACCTTC

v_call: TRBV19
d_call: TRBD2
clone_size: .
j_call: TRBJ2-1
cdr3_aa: CAKPRTSGGGYNEQFF
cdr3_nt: TGTGCCAAACCTAGGACTAGCGGGGGGGGTTACAATGAGCAGTTCTTC

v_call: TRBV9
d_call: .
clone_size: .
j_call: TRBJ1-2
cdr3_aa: CASSGGTGNYGYTF
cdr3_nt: TGTGCCAGCAGTGGAGGGACGGGAAACTATGGCTACACCTTC

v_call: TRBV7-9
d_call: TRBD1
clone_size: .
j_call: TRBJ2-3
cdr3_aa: CASSLEQGGTQYF
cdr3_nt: TGTGCCAGCAGCTTAGAACAGGGGGGTACGCAGTATTTT

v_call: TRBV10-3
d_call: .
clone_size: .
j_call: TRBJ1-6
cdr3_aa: CAISEGNREHSPLHF
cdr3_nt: TGTGCCATCAGTGAGGGGAACAGGGAGCATTCACCCCTCCACTTT

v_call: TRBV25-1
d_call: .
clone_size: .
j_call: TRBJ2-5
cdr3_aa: CASSETGYQETQYF
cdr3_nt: TGTGCCAGCAGTGAAACGGGGTATCAAGAGACCCAGTACTTC

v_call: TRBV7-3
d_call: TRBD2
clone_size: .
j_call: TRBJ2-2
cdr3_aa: CASSFAGGSNTGELFF
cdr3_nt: TGTGCCAGCAGCTTCGCGGGGGGTTCGAACACCGGGGAGCTGTTTTTT

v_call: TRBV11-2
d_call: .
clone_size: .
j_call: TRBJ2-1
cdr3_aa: CASSPRTGGMDEQFF
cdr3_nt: TGTGCCAGCAGCCCGCGGACAGGAGGGATGGATGAGCAGTTCTTC

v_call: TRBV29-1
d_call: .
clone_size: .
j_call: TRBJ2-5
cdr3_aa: CSVASLWGTQYF
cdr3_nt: TGCAGCGTTGCATCCCTCTGGGGGACCCAGTACTTC

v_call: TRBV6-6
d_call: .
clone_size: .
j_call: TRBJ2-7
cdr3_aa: CASSYSSSGMEQYF
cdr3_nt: TGTGCCAGCAGTTACTCGTCGTCTGGGATGGAGCAGTACTTC

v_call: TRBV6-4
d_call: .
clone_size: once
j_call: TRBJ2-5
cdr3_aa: CASSVRGGQETQYF
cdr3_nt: TGTGCCAGCAGTGTCAGGGGAGGACAAGAGACCCAGTACTTC

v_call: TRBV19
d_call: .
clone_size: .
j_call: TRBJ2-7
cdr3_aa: CASSTGTGPYEQYF
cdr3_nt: TGTGCCAGTAGTACCGGGACGGGACCCTACGAGCAGTACTTC

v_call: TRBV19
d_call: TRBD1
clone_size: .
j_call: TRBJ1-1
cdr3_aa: CASSTRTGMDTEAFF
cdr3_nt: TGTGCCAGTAGTACACGGACAGGGATGGACACTGAAGCTTTCTTT

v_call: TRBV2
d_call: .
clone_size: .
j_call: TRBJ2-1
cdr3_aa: CASSLGERGQFF
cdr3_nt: TGTGCCAGCAGCCTTGGGGAGCGGGGACAATTCTTC

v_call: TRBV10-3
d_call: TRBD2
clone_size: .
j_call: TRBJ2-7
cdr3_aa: CAATGGLAGDSSYEQYF
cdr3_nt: TGTGCCGCCACTGGGGGGCTAGCGGGAGATAGCTCCTACGAGCAGTACTTC

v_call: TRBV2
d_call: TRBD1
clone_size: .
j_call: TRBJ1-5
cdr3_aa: CASRDKGANQPQHF
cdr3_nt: TGTGCCAGCAGAGACAAGGGGGCCAATCAGCCCCAGCATTTT

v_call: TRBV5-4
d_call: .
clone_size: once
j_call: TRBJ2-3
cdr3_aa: CASSLEVEDTQYF
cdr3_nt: TGTGCCAGCAGCTTGGAGGTAGAGGATACGCAGTATTTT

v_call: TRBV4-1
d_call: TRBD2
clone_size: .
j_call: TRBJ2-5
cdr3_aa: CASSQDPPRGSGETQYF
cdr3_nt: TGCGCCAGCAGCCAAGACCCCCCCCGCGGGAGTGGGGAGACCCAGTACTTC

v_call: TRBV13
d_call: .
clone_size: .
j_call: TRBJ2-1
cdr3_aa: CASRGSGGAYNEQFF
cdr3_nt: TGTGCCAGCCGGGGGTCGGGGGGCGCCTACAATGAGCAGTTCTTC

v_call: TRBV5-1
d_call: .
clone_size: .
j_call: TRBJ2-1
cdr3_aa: CASSFQGQQFF
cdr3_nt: TGCGCCAGCAGCTTCCAAGGACAGCAGTTCTTC

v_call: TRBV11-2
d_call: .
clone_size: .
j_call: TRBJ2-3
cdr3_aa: CASSREAPDTQYF
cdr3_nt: TGTGCCAGCAGCAGGGAGGCCCCAGATACGCAGTATTTT

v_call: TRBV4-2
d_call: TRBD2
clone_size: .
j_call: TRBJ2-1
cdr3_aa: CASSPRPGGSSYNEQFF
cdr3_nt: TGTGCCAGCAGCCCGCGTCCGGGCGGGAGCTCCTACAATGAGCAGTTCTTC

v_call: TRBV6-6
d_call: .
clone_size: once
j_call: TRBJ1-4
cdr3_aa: CASGFMGGNEKLFF
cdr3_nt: TGTGCCAGCGGTTTTATGGGTGGGAATGAAAAACTGTTTTTT

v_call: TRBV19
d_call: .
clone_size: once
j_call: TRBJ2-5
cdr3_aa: CASKGKGVAETQYF
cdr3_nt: TGTGCCAGTAAAGGGAAGGGGGTCGCCGAGACCCAGTACTTC

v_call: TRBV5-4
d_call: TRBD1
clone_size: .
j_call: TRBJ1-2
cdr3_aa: CASSSNSGQGGGYTF
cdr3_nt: TGTGCCAGCAGCTCGAATTCCGGACAGGGCGGGGGCTACACCTTC

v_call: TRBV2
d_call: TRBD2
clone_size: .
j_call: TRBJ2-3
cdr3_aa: CATSGLAGATDTQYF
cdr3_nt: TGTGCCACTTCGGGACTAGCGGGGGCAACAGATACGCAGTATTTT

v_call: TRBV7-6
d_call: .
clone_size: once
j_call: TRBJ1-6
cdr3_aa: CASSWVEGGGSPLHF
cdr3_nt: TGTGCCAGCAGCTGGGTCGAGGGAGGAGGGTCACCCCTCCACTTT

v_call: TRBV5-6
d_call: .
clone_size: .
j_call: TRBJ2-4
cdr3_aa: CASSLEFGQDRGNIQYF
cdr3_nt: TGTGCCAGCAGCTTGGAGTTTGGGCAGGACCGGGGAAACATTCAGTACTTC